This T cell receptor beta chain originates from a study of control samples from healthy donors and cancer patients. Assay: immunoSEQ multiplex PCR; the TCRdb copy retains only in-frame clones and omits some. This sample carries 96,000 or so clones, 93% of them seen once, and the ten largest clones take 8%. The sample consisted of blood. The sequence was collected from a man aged 18 to 29 in good health.

CDR3 amino acids: CASSLVESTYNEQFF. CDR3 nucleotide sequence: TGCGCCAGCAGCTTGGTGGAATCAACCTACAATGAGCAGTTCTTC. V is TRBV5-1 and J is TRBJ2-1; D gene ambiguous. The germline CDR1 and CDR2 sequences are SGHRS and YFSETQ. The ends were cut back, 0 bases at V and 2 bases at J, with 9 bases in the middle. The length of the CDR3 is 15 residues.